This passage covers 9 T cell receptor beta chains from one sample sequenced in a study of OX40 agonist ivuxolimab in advanced cancers. Generated by immunoSEQ multiplex PCR, the TCRdb table keeps only in-frame clones and is missing some. This sample has 99,000 or so clones, with roughly 80% found just once. The specimen was CD4+ or CD8+ T cells sorted from blood, collected in a trial of the OX40 agonist ivuxolimab. These receptors all stem from an adult with an advanced solid tumor such as melanoma, head and neck, liver or kidney cancer.

The V call is TRBV7-9, the J call TRBJ2-3; TRBD1 is a possible D gene (5 bases). In germline, CDR1 is SEHNR, CDR2 FQNEAQ (reference sequence). Trimming pared 2 bases from V and 4 bases from J, leaving 10 bases between. The CDR3 extends over 14 amino acids. In DNA, the CDR3 is TGTGCCAGCAGCTTAACCCAGGGCGCAGATACGCAGTATTTT. This codes for CASSLTQGADTQYF.

The chain recombines TRBV7-9 with TRBJ2-7; D may be TRBD1 (6 bases). Trimming took 1 base from V and 4 from J, leaving 8 bases between them. The V gene's germline CDR1 is SEHNR and CDR2 FQNEAQ (reference sequence). The CDR3 sequence is 13 residues long. CDR3 loop: CASSLGQVYEQYF. In DNA form, the CDR3 reads TGTGCCAGCAGCTTAGGACAGGTATACGAGCAGTACTTC. The full variable domain, with the rest looked up from reference TRBV7-9 and TRBJ2-7, is DTGVSQNPRHKITKRGQNVTFRCDPISEHNRLYWYRQTLGQGPEFLTYFQNEAQLEKSRLLSDRFSAERPKGSFSTLEIQRTEQGDSAMYLCASSLGQVYEQYFGPGTRLTVT.

The chain couples TRBV7-2 to TRBJ2-7; D possibly corresponds to TRBD2 (6 bases). CDR1 and CDR2 (germline): SGHTA, FQGNSA. V shed 5 bases and J shed 3 bases, with 11 bases lying between them. CDR3 length: 13 amino acids. As DNA, the CDR3 is TGTGCCAGCAGCCGTAGCGGCAACTACGAGCAGTACTTC. Translated, it gives CASSRSGNYEQYF.

The chain uses TRBV7-6 and TRBJ1-3; no definite D call. V lost 4 bases to trimming and J lost 7 bases, with 23 bases between them. The germline CDR1 and CDR2 sequences are SGHVS and FNYEAQ. The CDR3 covers 17 residues. CDR3 in amino acids: CASSSRPGVGVGNTIYF. The CDR3 nucleotides are TGTGCCAGCAGCTCCCGCCCTGGGGTAGGAGTGGGGAACACCATATATTTT.

This clone occurred a few times. V usage is TRBV10-3 and J usage is TRBJ2-2; the match to TRBD2 covers 10 bases. Trimming took 6 bases from V and 6 from J; bases not matched to a gene: 7. Germline loops: CDR1 ENHRY, CDR2 SYGVKD. This CDR3 is built from 15 residues. The DNA for the CDR3 is TGTGCCATCAGGAAGGAGCGGGAGGGGGCCGGGGAGCTGTTTTTT. It is translated as CAIRKEREGAGELFF.

The chain links TRBV10-3 to TRBJ2-5; 14 bases line up with TRBD2. The CDR3 has 15 amino acids. CDR1 is ENHRY and CDR2 is SYGVKD in the germline V gene. With V trimmed by 7 bases and J by 5 bases, 6 bases remained unmatched. CDR3 residues: CAINSGTSGSETQYF. In nucleotides, the CDR3 is TGTGCCATCAATTCCGGGACTAGCGGGAGTGAGACCCAGTACTTC.

The genes are TRBV12-1 and TRBJ1-5; the table names TRBD1, a call not compared with the DNA. TRBV12-1 has pseudogene status. CDR3 length equals 20 residues. CDR3 bases: TGTGCCAGCAGCTTTCGTGGCAGGGGGCCTTGGCAGCGAACGGGTCAGCCCCAGCATTTT. It is translated as CASSFRGRGPWQRTGQPQHF.

This sequence joins TRBV28 and TRBJ2-2, with D maybe TRBD1 (6 bases). V lost 5 bases, J lost 1 base, and 8 bases lay in between. Per germline, CDR1 MDHEN and CDR2 SYDVKM. CDR3 length: 14 amino acids. The DNA for the CDR3 is TGTGCCAGCAGTAAGGGACAGAACACCGGGGAGCTGTTTTTT. Its protein is CASSKGQNTGELFF. Full variable domain (outside the CDR3, taken from reference TRBV28 and TRBJ2-2): DVKVTQSSRYLVKRTGEKVFLECVQDMDHENMFWYRQDPGLGLRLIYFSYDVKMKEKGDIPEGYSVSREKKERFSLILESASTNQTSMYLCASSKGQNTGELFFGEGSRLTVL.

J is TRBJ2-5 and V is TRBV6-6; D unclear. Matching the DNA end better, TRBJ2-7 makes the J call doubtful. Germline assignment: CDR1 MNHNY and CDR2 SVGAGI (reference sequence). This CDR3 has 13 amino acids. CDR3 amino acids: CASSLAAPYEQYF. The DNA for the CDR3 is TGTGCCAGCAGTTTGGCAGCACCCTACGAGCAGTACTTC.